This TCR beta chain appears in the sequencing data of a study of cytomegalovirus exposure and HLA in healthy donors. The study, taken as a whole, reports: Some V segments, TRBV6-2 and TRBV6-3 among them, were indistinguishable and were therefore excluded. Reports showed the classifier diagnosing cytomegalovirus status with high specificity and sensitivity. It was in a later analysis that TCR association rates were seen to vary by HLA locus, highest for DRB1 and lowest for HLA-C.

Each donor was nominally healthy when sampled (though unrecorded immune exposures were likely). Germline lookup yields CDR1 SGHDN and CDR2 FVKESK. The V and J ends lost 0 bases and 5 bases respectively, with 4 bases between them. The CDR3 totals 12 residues. Primers included in the PCR were 60 Vbeta and 13 Jbeta primers. Assay: immunoSEQ multiplex PCR; the TCRdb copy retains only in-frame clones and omits some. The sample has fewer than 200,000 clones, around 80% seen once. Concerning this clone itself: Its cognate antigen is unknown.

The sample taken for sequencing was PBMCs. This clonotype originated in a woman in her late teens or twenties in good health and CMV-seronegative. The chain links TRBV14 to TRBJ1-1; D is uncertain. The CDR3 region has the DNA TGTGCCAGCAGCCAAGACAGGACTGAAGCTTTCTTT. This gives the protein CASSQDRTEAFF. The whole variable domain, filled in from reference TRBV14 and TRBJ1-1, reads EAGVTQFPSHSVIEKGQTVTLRCDPISGHDNLYWYRRVMGKEIKFLLHFVKESKQDESGMPNNRFLAERTGGTYSTLKVQPAELEDSGVYFCASSQDRTEAFFGQGTRLTVV.